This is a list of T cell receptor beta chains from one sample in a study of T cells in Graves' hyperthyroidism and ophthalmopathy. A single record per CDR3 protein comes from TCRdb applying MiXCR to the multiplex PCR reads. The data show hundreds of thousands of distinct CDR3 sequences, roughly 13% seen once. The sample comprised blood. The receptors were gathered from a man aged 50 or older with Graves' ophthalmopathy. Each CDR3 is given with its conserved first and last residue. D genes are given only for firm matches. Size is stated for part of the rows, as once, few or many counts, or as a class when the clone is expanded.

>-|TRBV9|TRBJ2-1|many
TGTGCCAGCAGCGGGGGCAGCAATGAGCAGTTCTTC
CASSGGSNEQFF
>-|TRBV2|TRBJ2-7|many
TGTGCCGGAGGCCTAACAGCACGTACGACGGAGCAGTACTTC
CAGGLTARTTEQYF
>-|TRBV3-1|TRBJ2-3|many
TGTGCCAGCAGCCATGGTCTACCATTCGATACGCAGTATTTT
CASSHGLPFDTQYF
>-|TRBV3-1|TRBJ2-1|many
TGTGCCAGCAGCCAAGTATTGGGCGGAGGTGCGCAGTTCTTC
CASSQVLGGGAQFF
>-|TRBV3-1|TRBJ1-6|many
TGTGCCAGCAGCCAAGACGGAGCCTATAATTCACCCCTCCACTTT
CASSQDGAYNSPLHF
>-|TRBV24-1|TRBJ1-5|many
TGTGCCACCAGCAGGAACACTCAGCCCCAGCATTTT
CATSRNTQPQHF
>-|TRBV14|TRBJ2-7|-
TGTGCCAGCAGCCACTTGGACATTTCCTACGAGCAGTACTTC
CASSHLDISYEQYF
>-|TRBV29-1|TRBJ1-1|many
TGCAGCGTTGAAAGACAGAAGAACACTGAAGCTTTCTTT
CSVERQKNTEAFF
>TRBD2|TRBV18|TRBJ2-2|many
TGTGCCAGCTCACCACGTCTAGCGGAGACCGGGGAGCTGTTTTTT
CASSPRLAETGELFF
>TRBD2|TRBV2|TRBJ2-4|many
TGTGCCAGCAGTCCTAGCGGGAGGTCGAACATTCAGTACTTC
CASSPSGRSNIQYF
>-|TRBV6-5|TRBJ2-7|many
TGTGCCAGCAGTTACGCCGTCGGGGGGCATATTGGAGGCGAGCAGTACTTC
CASSYAVGGHIGGEQYF
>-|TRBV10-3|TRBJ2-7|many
TGTGCCATCAGAACAAATGCAGGCTCCGAGCAGTACTTC
CAIRTNAGSEQYF
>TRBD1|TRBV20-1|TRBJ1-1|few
TGCAAGGGACAGGGCCTGAACACTGAAGCTTTCTTT
CKGQGLNTEAFF
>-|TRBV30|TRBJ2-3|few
TGTGCCTGGAGTATGGGGTCCGGGGGAGATACGCAGTATTTT
CAWSMGSGGDTQYF
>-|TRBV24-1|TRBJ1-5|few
TGTGCCACCAGTGACCCGGCGGGGGTCGGCAATCAGCCCCAGCATTTT
CATSDPAGVGNQPQHF
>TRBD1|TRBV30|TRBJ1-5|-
TGTGCCTGGAGTGATACAGGGGCCCGAATAAGCAATCAGCCCCAGCATTTT
CAWSDTGARISNQPQHF
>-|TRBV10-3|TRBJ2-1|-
TGTGCCATCAGGAACCGATCCTACAATGAGCAGTTCTTC
CAIRNRSYNEQFF
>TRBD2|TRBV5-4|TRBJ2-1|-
TGTGCCAGCAGCCGAGACACAGCGGGAGAGAGGCAGTTCTTC
CASSRDTAGERQFF
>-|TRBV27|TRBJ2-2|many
TGTGCCAGCAGTCCAAGGACGGATCTCGGGGAGCTGTTTTTT
CASSPRTDLGELFF
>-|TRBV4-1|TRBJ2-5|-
TGCGCCAGCAGCCAAGGAACCATATCGGACAGCCGAGAGACCCAGTACTTC
CASSQGTISDSRETQYF
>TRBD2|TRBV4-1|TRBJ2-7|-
TGCGCCAGCAGCCAAGATCTGCGGGAGGCCTACGAGCAGTACTTC
CASSQDLREAYEQYF
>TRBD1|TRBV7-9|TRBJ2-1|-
TGTGCCAGCAGCTCATTTACAGGGGGGATGTACAATGAGCAGTTCTTC
CASSSFTGGMYNEQFF
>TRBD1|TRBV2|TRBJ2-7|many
TGTGCCAGCAGTGAGGGACAGGGGACCTACGAGCAGTACTTC
CASSEGQGTYEQYF
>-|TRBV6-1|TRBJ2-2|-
TGTGCCAGCAGTGCCTATACAGGGCCCCACACCGGGGAGCTGTTTTTT
CASSAYTGPHTGELFF
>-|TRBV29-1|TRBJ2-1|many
TGCAGCGTAAGAGACAGACCCAACAATGAGCAGTTCTTC
CSVRDRPNNEQFF
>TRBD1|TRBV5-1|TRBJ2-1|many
TGCGCCAGCAGCTTGGTCAGGGGGCAATCCAATGAGCAGTTCTTC
CASSLVRGQSNEQFF
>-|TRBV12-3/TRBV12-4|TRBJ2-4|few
TGTGCCAGCAGTTTGTTAGCGCCCAAAAACATTCAGTACTTC
CASSLLAPKNIQYF
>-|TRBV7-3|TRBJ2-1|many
TGTGCCAGCAGCTTAATCTTCAATGAGCAGTTCTTC
CASSLIFNEQFF
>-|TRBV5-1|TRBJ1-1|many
TGCGCCAGCAGCTTGGCGGGCCCGAGGTACACTGAAGCTTTCTTT
CASSLAGPRYTEAFF
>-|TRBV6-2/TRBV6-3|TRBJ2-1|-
TGTGCCAGCAGTTACTTAGAGGACTACAATGAGCAGTTCTTC
CASSYLEDYNEQFF
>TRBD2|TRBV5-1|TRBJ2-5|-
TGCGCCAGCAGCACAAGCGGGAGAAAGGAGACCCAGTACTTC
CASSTSGRKETQYF
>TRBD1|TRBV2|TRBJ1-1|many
TGTGCCAGCAGTAGACCAGGACAGGGGGCAACTGAAGCTTTCTTT
CASSRPGQGATEAFF